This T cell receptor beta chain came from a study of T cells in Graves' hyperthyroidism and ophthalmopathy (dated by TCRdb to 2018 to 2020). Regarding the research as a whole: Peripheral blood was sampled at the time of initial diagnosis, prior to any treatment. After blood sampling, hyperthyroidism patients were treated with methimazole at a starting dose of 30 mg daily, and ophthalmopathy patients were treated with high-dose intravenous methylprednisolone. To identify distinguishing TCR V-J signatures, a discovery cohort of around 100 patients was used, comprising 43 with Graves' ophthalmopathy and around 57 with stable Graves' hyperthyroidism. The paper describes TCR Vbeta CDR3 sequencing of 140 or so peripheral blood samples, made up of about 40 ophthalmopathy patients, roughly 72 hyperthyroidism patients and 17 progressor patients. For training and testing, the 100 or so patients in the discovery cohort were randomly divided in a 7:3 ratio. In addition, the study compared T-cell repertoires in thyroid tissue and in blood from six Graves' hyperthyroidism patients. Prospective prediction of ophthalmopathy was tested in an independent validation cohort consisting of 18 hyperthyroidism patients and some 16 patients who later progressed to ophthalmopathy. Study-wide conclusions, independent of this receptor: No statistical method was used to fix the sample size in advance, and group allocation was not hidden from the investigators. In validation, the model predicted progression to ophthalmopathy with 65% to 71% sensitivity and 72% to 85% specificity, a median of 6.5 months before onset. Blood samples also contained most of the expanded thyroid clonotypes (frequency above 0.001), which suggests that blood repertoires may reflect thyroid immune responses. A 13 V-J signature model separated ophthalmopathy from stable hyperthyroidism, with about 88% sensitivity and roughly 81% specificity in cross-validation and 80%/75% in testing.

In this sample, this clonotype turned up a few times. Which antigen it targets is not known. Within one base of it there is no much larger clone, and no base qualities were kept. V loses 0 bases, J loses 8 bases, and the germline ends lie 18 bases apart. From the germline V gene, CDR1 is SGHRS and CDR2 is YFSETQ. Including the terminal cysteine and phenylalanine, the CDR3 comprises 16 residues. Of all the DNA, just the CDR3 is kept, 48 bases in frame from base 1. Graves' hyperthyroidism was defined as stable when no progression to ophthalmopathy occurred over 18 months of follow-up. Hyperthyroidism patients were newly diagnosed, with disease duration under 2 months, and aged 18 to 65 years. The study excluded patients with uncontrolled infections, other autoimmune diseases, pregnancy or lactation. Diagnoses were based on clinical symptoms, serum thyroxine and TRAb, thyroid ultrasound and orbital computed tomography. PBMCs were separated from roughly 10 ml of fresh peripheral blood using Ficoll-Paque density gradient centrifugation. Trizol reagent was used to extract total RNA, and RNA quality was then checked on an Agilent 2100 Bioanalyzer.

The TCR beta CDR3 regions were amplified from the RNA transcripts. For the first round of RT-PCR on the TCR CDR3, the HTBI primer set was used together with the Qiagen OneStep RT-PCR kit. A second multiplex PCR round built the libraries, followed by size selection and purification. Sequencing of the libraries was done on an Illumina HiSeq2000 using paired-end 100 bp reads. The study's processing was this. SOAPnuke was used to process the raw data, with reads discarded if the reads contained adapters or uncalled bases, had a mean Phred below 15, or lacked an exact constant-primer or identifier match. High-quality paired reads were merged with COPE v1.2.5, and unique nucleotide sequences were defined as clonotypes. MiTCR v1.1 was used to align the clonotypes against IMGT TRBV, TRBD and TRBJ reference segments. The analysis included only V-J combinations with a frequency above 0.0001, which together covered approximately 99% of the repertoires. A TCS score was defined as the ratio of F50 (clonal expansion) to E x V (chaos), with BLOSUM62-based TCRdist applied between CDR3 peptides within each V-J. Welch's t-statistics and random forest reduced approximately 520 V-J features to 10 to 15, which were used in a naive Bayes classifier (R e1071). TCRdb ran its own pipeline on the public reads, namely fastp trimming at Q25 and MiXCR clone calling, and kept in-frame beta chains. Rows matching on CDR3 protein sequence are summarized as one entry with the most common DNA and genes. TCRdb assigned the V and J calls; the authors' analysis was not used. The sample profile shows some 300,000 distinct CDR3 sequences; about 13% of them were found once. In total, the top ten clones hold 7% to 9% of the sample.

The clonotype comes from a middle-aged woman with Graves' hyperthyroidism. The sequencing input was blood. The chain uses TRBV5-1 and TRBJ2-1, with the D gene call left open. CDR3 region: CASSLEGGPPSDEQFF. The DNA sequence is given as TGCGCCAGCAGCTTGGAAGGTGGCCCGCCGTCAGATGAGCAGTTCTTC.